This paragraph covers one TCR beta chain sequence. Antigen: not known. This entry is derived from a study of cytomegalovirus exposure and HLA in healthy donors. Per germline, CDR1 LGHNA and CDR2 YSLEER. V dropped 4 bases and J dropped 7 bases, with 7 bases sitting between them. The CDR3 is 12 amino acids. General observations from the study: According to a later analysis, donors in an Asian-associated ancestry cluster reportedly had fewer N-insertions than the roughly 670-donor mean. Presence/absence analyses supposed approximately even sequencing depth among donors.

Primers: 60 Vbeta forward and 13 Jbeta reverse. Under the authors' procedure: As a later analysis found, there were 82 million or so unique TCR beta chains, of which some 10 million were shared. Assay used: immunoSEQ multiplex PCR; TCRdb lists only in-frame clones, some missing. V, J and clone size are those of that table, while D and trimming were read from the DNA. In total, the table holds 60,000 or so clones. The sequencing input was PBMCs. The chain links TRBV4-3 to TRBJ2-2; tentative D call: TRBD2 (6 bases). The receptor was isolated from a man between 45 and 60 years old in good health and CMV-seropositive. CDR3 sequence (DNA): TGCGCCAGCAGCCGGGGACTCGGGGAGCTGTTTTTT. This encodes CASSRGLGELFF.